These T cell receptor beta chains were read from a single sample in a study of T cells in localized non-small cell lung cancer. The table came from immunoSEQ multiplex PCR; TCRdb's copy has only in-frame clones and leaves some out. The sample comprises about 79,000 clones, around 90% of which are singletons, and 20% to 25% rests with the top ten. The specimen comprised peripheral blood, sampled before any cancer treatment. These receptor sequences come from a woman aged 40-75 years with stage I squamous cell lung carcinoma. Each CDR3 is given with its conserved first and last residue.

j_gene: TRBJ2-5; len: 12; v_gene: TRBV6-5; CDR3aa: CASSPQWETQYF
j_gene: TRBJ1-6; len: 16; v_gene: TRBV6-1; CDR3aa: CASSESWWRMNSPLHF
j_gene: TRBJ1-5; len: 17; v_gene: TRBV2; CDR3aa: CASSEALTDYSNQPQHF
j_gene: TRBJ1-1; len: 13; v_gene: TRBV19; CDR3aa: CASKPTVNTEAFF
j_gene: TRBJ1-1; len: 16; v_gene: TRBV30; CDR3aa: CAWRDGSRGMGTEAFF
j_gene: TRBJ1-1; len: 16; v_gene: TRBV6-6; CDR3aa: CASSYTRFGAEHEAFF
j_gene: TRBJ2-7; len: 14; v_gene: TRBV15; CDR3aa: CATSSTGGGYEQYF
j_gene: TRBJ1-1; len: 10; v_gene: TRBV20-1; CDR3aa: CSGGDTEAFF
j_gene: TRBJ2-2; len: 13; v_gene: TRBV30; CDR3aa: CAWSSTMSGELFF
j_gene: TRBJ2-1; len: 15; v_gene: TRBV5-4; CDR3aa: CASSSGQSSYNEQFF
j_gene: TRBJ1-6; len: 15; v_gene: TRBV5-1; CDR3aa: CASSPGAKINSPLHF
j_gene: TRBJ2-7; len: 13; v_gene: TRBV7-9; CDR3aa: CASSSRDRDEQYF
j_gene: TRBJ2-7; len: 16; v_gene: TRBV6-6; CDR3aa: CASRMIQGQGNYEQYF
j_gene: TRBJ1-2; len: 15; v_gene: TRBV7-9; CDR3aa: CASSPKGTDNYGYTF
j_gene: TRBJ1-2; len: 15; v_gene: TRBV29-1; CDR3aa: CSVSEAGQANYGYTF
j_gene: TRBJ2-3; len: 17; v_gene: TRBV7-9; CDR3aa: CASSLPLTGKSEDTQYF